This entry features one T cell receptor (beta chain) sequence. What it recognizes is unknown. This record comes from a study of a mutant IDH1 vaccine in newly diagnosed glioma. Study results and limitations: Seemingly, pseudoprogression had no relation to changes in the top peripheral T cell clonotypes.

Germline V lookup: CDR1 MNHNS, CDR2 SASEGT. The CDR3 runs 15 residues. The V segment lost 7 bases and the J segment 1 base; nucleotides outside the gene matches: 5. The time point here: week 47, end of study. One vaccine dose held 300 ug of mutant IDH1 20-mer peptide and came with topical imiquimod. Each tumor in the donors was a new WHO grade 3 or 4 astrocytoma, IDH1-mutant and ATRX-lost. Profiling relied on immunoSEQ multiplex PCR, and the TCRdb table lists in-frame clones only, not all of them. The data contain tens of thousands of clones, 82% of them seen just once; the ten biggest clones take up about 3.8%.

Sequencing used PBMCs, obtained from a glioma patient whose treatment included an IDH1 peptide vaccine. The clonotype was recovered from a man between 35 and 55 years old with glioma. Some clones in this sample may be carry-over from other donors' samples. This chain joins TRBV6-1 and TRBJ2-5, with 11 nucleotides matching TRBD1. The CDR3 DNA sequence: TGTGCCAGCATTCGGGACAGGGGGGGCCAAGAGACCCAGTACTTC. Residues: CASIRDRGGQETQYF.